Following are 3 T cell receptor beta chains from one sample sequenced in a study of T cells after somatic rescue of genetic block. The assay was immunoSEQ multiplex PCR, and TCRdb's table has in-frame clones only and misses some. This sample has some 67,000 clones, with 92% found just once. The sequencing input was peripheral blood mononuclear cells (PBMCs). The source is a man in his forties or fifties.

The rearrangement uses TRBV28 and TRBJ2-1; 8 bases fit TRBD2. Per germline, CDR1 MDHEN and CDR2 SYDVKM. This CDR3 has 15 residues. Losses at the gene ends were 7 bases for V and 7 bases for J; bases not matched to a gene: 12. The CDR3 DNA reads TGTGCCAGCATCCAGCGGGAGTCTGCTATAAATGAGCAGTTCTTC. Translating it yields CASIQRESAINEQFF.

Comment on this clone: Other DNA sequences within the sample encode an identical CDR3. The chain employs TRBV4-1 and TRBJ2-2, with D possibly being TRBD1 or TRBD2 (7 bases each). V was clipped by 1 base and J by 5 bases, with 11 bases between them. The CDR3 is made up of 15 amino acids. Germline lookup yields CDR1 MGHRA and CDR2 YSYEKL. The CDR3 is CASSQGQGGTGELFF. The DNA for the CDR3 is TGCGCCAGCAGCCAAGGGCAGGGGGGGACCGGGGAGCTGTTTTTT.

This clone was detected only a few times. The gene calls are TRBV5-1 and TRBJ1-6, with TRBD1 matching over 9 bases. The CDR3 runs to 15 residues. Germline CDR1 SGHRS, CDR2 YFSETQ. Losses at the gene ends were 5 bases for V and 9 bases for J; bases not matched to a gene: 9. The CDR3 region has the DNA TGCGCCAGCAGTAGGGCAGGGACAGGGAGTTCACCCCTCCACTTT. Amino acids: CASSRAGTGSSPLHF.